This T cell receptor (beta chain) was observed in a study of beta chain features in type 1 diabetes. The sequenced template was cDNA made from the entire isolated RNA. TCRdb keeps only in-frame clones here, not all; method: immunoSEQ multiplex PCR. The table includes approximately 360,000 clones, roughly an eighth detected once. The table lists this clone with a few counts. Its antigen is still unknown. Purity of each sorted population was above 95%. In germline, CDR1 is SGHRS, CDR2 YFSETQ. The CDR3 consists of 15 residues. With V trimmed by 0 bases and J by 2 bases, 5 bases remained unmatched. Findings and caveats of the study: Fewer junction insertions and more nucleotide deletions appeared in type 1 diabetes patients. PCR might pick shorter templates more often, in the same way for patients and controls. TCRB CDR3s were moderately but significantly shorter in Type 1 diabetes patients in all four CD4+ subsets.

This chain joins TRBV5-1 and TRBJ2-7; 7 positions match TRBD2. The clonotype comes from a woman aged 18-35 years with type 1 diabetes. Sequenced material: naive CD4+ T cells from blood. CDR3 sequence: CASSLGLAEAYEQYF. Here the CDR3 DNA reads TGCGCCAGCAGCTTGGGGCTAGCGGAGGCCTACGAGCAGTACTTC.